This T cell receptor beta chain is from a study of blood T cell repertoires in COVID-19 (TCRdb year 2020). For context, the study as a whole: Samples covering the acute and convalescent phases of COVID-19 were provided by collaborators in the United States, Italy and Spain. Where available, HLA class I and class II types were taken from metadata supplied by the sample provider and were not determined by assay-based typing. Samples were obtained from the ongoing ImmuneRACE study (first 160 participants) and from about 1,300 subjects provided by 6 global collaborators. Subjects who had been exposed to COVID-19, were actively infected with it, or had recovered from it provided the deeply sampled blood TCRbeta repertoires that made up the dataset. The repertoires were released in a freely available public database intended as a resource for research on the immune response to SARS-CoV-2. The material from the prospective study consisted of cDNA or gDNA derived from T cells, B-cell-depleted T cells, or PBMCs. Sample metadata almost always included a de-identified subject ID, COVID-19 status, age in years and sex.

Participants in the prospective study were enrolled through a virtual design, were aged about 18 to 100 years, and lived in fewer than 30 United States geographic areas. To assign participants to cohorts, the prospective study relied on clinical history that participants themselves reported in a screening survey and a study questionnaire. Exposed participants had been in contact with someone with a PCR-confirmed or clinician-diagnosed COVID-19 case within 2 weeks of study entry. Each participant in the prospective study had whole blood, serum and a nasopharyngeal or oropharyngeal swab collected by mobile phlebotomists. Over an approximately 2-month period, participants in the prospective study had the option of providing additional blood draws and questionnaires. Blood samples from the prospective study were shipped frozen or at room temperature prior to DNA extraction. From the cysteine up to the phenylalanine, the CDR3 has a length of 15 residues. The entry retains the CDR3 DNA only, 45 bases that are in frame from base 1. CDR1 and CDR2 are read off the germline V gene as MNHEY and SVGAGI. V is pruned by 6 bases and J by 5 bases, leaving 4 bases of the junction without a gene match.

With respect to this clone: Its specific antigen is unknown. The record has no base qualities; no much larger clone is one base away.

TCRbeta CDR3 regions were amplified from genomic DNA by means of the immunoSEQ Assay, a bias-controlled multiplex PCR. In the paper's pipeline: The number of nucleated cells in each sample was estimated by amplification of reference gene primers within the assay. Sequence reads were collapsed and filtered to measure the absolute abundance of every unique TCRbeta CDR3 rearrangement. For each sample, productive Simpson clonality was calculated by taking the square root of Simpson's diversity index across productive rearrangements. The clones in this table, taken by TCRdb from immuneACCESS, are in-frame only. Not every clone is retained; where verified, under half of the shortfall comes from an unresolved V gene, and the cause of the rest is unknown. That table gives V, J and clone size, and the DNA gave D and trimming. The sample table lists approximately 150,000 clones, approximately 80% of them with a count of one. The ten largest clones capture roughly 4.9% of the sample.

General study outcomes and caveats: Clinical and demographic metadata were provided uncurated, with the amount varying by source and participant.

The sample was PBMCs or T cells enriched from blood (not recorded which). The chain is made from TRBV6-5 and TRBJ2-5; TRBD2 matches 15 bases in the middle. The sequence was obtained from an older man who had been exposed to COVID-19. The DNA sequence reads TGTGCCAGCAGCTGGACTAGCGGGAGGGGGGAGACCCAGTACTTC. Its protein product is CASSWTSGRGETQYF.